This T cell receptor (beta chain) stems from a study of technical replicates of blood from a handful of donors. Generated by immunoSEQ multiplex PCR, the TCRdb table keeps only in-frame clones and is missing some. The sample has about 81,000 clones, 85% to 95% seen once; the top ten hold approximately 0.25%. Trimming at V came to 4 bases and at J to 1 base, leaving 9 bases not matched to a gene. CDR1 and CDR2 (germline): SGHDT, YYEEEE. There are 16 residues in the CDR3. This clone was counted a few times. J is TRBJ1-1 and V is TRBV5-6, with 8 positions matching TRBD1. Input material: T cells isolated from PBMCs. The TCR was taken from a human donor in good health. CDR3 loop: CASSHYWDRKNTEAFF. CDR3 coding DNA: TGTGCCAGCAGCCACTACTGGGACAGGAAGAACACTGAAGCTTTCTTT.